Below, 12 T cell receptor beta chains from the same sample are listed, as sequenced in a study of blood T cell repertoires in COVID-19. TCRdb keeps only in-frame clones here, not all; method: immunoSEQ multiplex PCR. The sample lists about 80,000 clones, approximately 90% seen once, with 6.5% to 9.5% in the top ten. The sequencing input was peripheral blood. These receptors were taken from a man in his thirties or forties with acute or convalescent COVID-19.

The chain links TRBV14 to TRBJ1-2; TRBD1 agrees at 8 bases. Per germline, CDR1 SGHDN and CDR2 FVKESK. The J segment lost 5 bases and the V segment lost 5 bases, leaving 16 bases of the junction unmatched. CDR3 size: 17 residues. The CDR3 coding sequence is TGTGCCAGCAGCTTCGGGACAGGCGGTCCTAAGGCGTATGGCTACACCTTC. Encoded protein: CASSFGTGGPKAYGYTF.

This rearrangement joins TRBV6-5 to TRBJ1-1; tentative D call: TRBD1 (5 bases). This CDR3 comprises 14 residues. Germline V gives CDR1 MNHEY, CDR2 SVGAGI. Trimming pared 7 bases from V and 4 bases from J, leaving 16 bases between. CDR3 protein: CASTPGGSRTEAFF. Written as DNA, the CDR3 is TGTGCCAGCACCCCGGGGGGGTCTCGCACTGAAGCTTTCTTT.

The chain combines TRBV30 with TRBJ2-1; no clear D gene. This CDR3 spans 13 amino acids. Deletions cut 8 bases from V and 0 bases from J, with 11 bases between. In germline, CDR1 is GTSNPN, CDR2 SVGIG (reference sequence). CDR3 protein: CAAPRSSYNEQFF. CDR3 in DNA: TGTGCCGCCCCCCGGAGCTCCTACAATGAGCAGTTCTTC.

The genes are TRBV29-1 and TRBJ2-7, with TRBD2 identical over 10 bases. Germline loops: CDR1 SQVTM, CDR2 ANQGSEA. The CDR3 length is 12 residues. J lost 9 bases, V lost 3 bases, and 5 bases had no gene match. This chain's CDR3 is CSVEGTSAPQYF. The DNA for the CDR3 is TGCAGCGTTGAGGGGACTAGCGCCCCGCAGTACTTC.

The V call is TRBV28, the J call TRBJ2-1; maybe TRBD2 (6 bases). The CDR3 has 15 amino acids. CDR1 and CDR2 from the germline V gene are MDHEN and SYDVKM. Trimming took 8 bases from V and 4 from J, leaving 18 bases between them. For the CDR3, the DNA is TGTGCCAGCCGAGACCGGGACTCCGCTTACAATGAGCAGTTCTTC. It translates to CASRDRDSAYNEQFF.

The gene calls are TRBV28 and TRBJ2-2; tentative D call: TRBD1 (5 bases). Germline CDR1 and CDR2: MDHEN and SYDVKM. V was clipped by 6 bases and J by 5 bases, with 16 bases between them. The CDR3 runs 15 residues. The CDR3 loop reads CASRLQGRRTGELFF. The CDR3 nucleotides are TGTGCCAGCAGACTCCAGGGCCGAAGGACCGGGGAGCTGTTTTTT.

The chain links TRBV5-4 to TRBJ1-1; TRBD1 matches at 9 bases. This CDR3 comprises 15 residues. CDR1 SGHNT and CDR2 YYREEE come from the germline V gene (reference sequence). J was trimmed by 8 bases and V by 4 bases; bases with no gene match: 12. CDR3 DNA sequence: TGTGCCAGCAGCCAGGGACAGGGAGGGTCTAGGGAAGCTTTCTTT. Protein sequence: CASSQGQGGSREAFF.

This chain uses TRBV28 with TRBJ2-7; D is unclear. V lost 3 bases to trimming and J lost 3 bases, with 6 bases between them. CDR1 and CDR2 (germline): MDHEN, SYDVKM. The length of the CDR3 is 12 residues. This CDR3 reads CASSLTRYEQYF. For the CDR3, the DNA is TGTGCCAGCAGTTTGACTCGCTACGAGCAGTACTTC.

The chain is built from TRBV3-1 (or the pseudogene TRBV3-2) and TRBJ2-3, with 7 bases matching TRBD2. The CDR3 extends over 18 amino acids. The trim removed 8 bases at V and 1 base at J, leaving 18 bases unmatched. Germline CDR1 is LGHDT and CDR2 is YNNKEL (reference sequence). CDR3: CASQGGPGRSDGTDTQYF. As DNA, the CDR3 is TGTGCCAGCCAGGGAGGACCCGGGAGGTCCGATGGCACAGATACGCAGTATTTT.

The chain couples TRBV28 to TRBJ2-7; TRBD2 aligns across 10 bases. Trimming took 6 bases from V and 6 from J; bases not matched to a gene: 5. The V gene's germline CDR1 is MDHEN and CDR2 SYDVKM. The length of the CDR3 is 13 residues. The chain's CDR3 is CASRAGGPSEQYF. CDR3 DNA: TGTGCCAGCAGAGCGGGAGGGCCTTCCGAGCAGTACTTC.

The V gene is TRBV6-5, the J gene TRBJ2-2, with unresolved D. Per germline, CDR1 MNHEY and CDR2 SVGAGI. V shed 7 bases and J shed 7 bases, with 7 bases lying between them. CDR3 size: 11 residues. CDR3 DNA: TGTGCCAGCAAGACTGTCGGGGAGCTGTTTTTT. The encoded protein is CASKTVGELFF.

As DNA, the CDR3 is TGTGCCAGCAGAGGCGGGACAGACGAGCAGTACTTC. This translates into CASRGGTDEQYF. The genes are TRBV2 and TRBJ2-7; D perhaps matches TRBD1 (7 bases). Germline lookup yields CDR1 SNHLY and CDR2 FYNNEI. Trimming removed 6 bases from V and 5 bases from J, with 11 bases in between. This CDR3 has 12 residues.